These 8 T cell receptor beta chains were sequenced from one sample in a study of T-cell memory formation after mild COVID-19. TCRdb recomputed calls from the 5' RACE reads with MiXCR, one row per CDR3 protein. The profile shows 250,000 to 400,000 distinct CDR3 sequences, around 15% of them singletons. The source material was PBMCs or a T cell subset sorted from them (not recorded which). The receptor set was obtained from a young man who had mild COVID-19 (a few samples of this study predate the infection). Cell type and time point are not known.

This clonotype was counted ten times or more. The chain joins TRBV6-5 to TRBJ2-7; TRBD1 matches at 10 bases. There are 14 residues in the CDR3. V dropped 3 bases and J dropped 6; count of bases not matched to a gene: 5. Germline V gene lookup returns CDR1 MNHEY and CDR2 SVGAGI. CDR3 bases: TGTGCCAGCAGTTATGGGACAGGGGCCCTCGAGCAGTACTTC. It yields the protein CASSYGTGALEQYF.

CDR3 protein: CASSPTTGSSYNEQFF. CDR3 nucleotide sequence: TGCGCCAGCAGCCCCACGACAGGCAGCTCCTACAATGAGCAGTTCTTC. This chain joins TRBV4-1 and TRBJ2-1, with D tentatively TRBD1 (6 bases). V lost 4 bases, J lost 0 bases, and 13 bases lay in between. CDR3 length: 16 residues. Germline V gives CDR1 MGHRA, CDR2 YSYEKL.

The rearrangement links TRBV20-1 to TRBJ1-1; TRBD1 matches at 10 bases. Germline V lookup: CDR1 DFQATT, CDR2 SNEGSKA (reference sequence). The J segment lost 5 bases and the V segment lost 2 bases, leaving 5 bases of the junction unmatched. The CDR3 consists of 14 residues. The CDR3 here is CSARPDRGRTEAFF. In nucleotides, the CDR3 is TGCAGTGCTAGACCTGACAGGGGGCGAACTGAAGCTTTCTTT.

V gene TRBV6-5 combines with J gene TRBJ1-1; tentative D call: TRBD1 (5 bases). The germline gives CDR1 MNHEY, CDR2 SVGAGI. This CDR3 comprises 14 residues. V lost 6 bases and J lost 5, with 16 bases in between. This CDR3 is CASSVREGGTEAFF. The DNA of the CDR3 is TGTGCCAGCAGCGTCAGGGAGGGAGGGACTGAAGCTTTCTTT.

The CDR3 bases are TGCGCCAGCAGCCCTAAGGTAACGGGACAGGGAAACAATGAGCAGTTCTTC. Its translation is CASSPKVTGQGNNEQFF. This chain joins TRBV4-1 and TRBJ2-1; 9 bases line up with TRBD1. The germline V gene encodes CDR1 MGHRA and CDR2 YSYEKL. The V segment lost 4 bases and the J segment 5 bases; nucleotides outside the gene matches: 12. This CDR3 spans 17 amino acids.

V gene TRBV7-9 combines with J gene TRBJ2-3; 7 bases map to TRBD2. Germline CDR1 and CDR2: SEHNR and FQNEAQ (reference sequence). The CDR3 is made up of 17 amino acids. Trimming cost V 5 bases and J 2 bases; bases outside gene matches: 13. CDR3 sequence: CASSDRGGTTPTDTQYF. Here the CDR3 DNA reads TGTGCCAGCAGCGATAGGGGTGGGACTACTCCCACAGATACGCAGTATTTT.

This chain uses TRBV28 with TRBJ1-6; D is uncertain. The CDR3 loop spans 12 amino acids. Germline V lookup: CDR1 MDHEN, CDR2 SYDVKM. The V end lost 6 bases, the J end lost 7 bases, and 7 bases lay between the germline ends. CDR3: CASSPQNSPLHF. CDR3 DNA sequence: TGTGCCAGCAGCCCCCAAAATTCACCCCTCCACTTT.

The chain has TRBV4-1 and TRBJ2-7, with D possibly matching TRBD1 (5 bases). Trimming removed 0 bases at V and 2 bases at J, with 8 bases between. CDR1 and CDR2 (germline): MGHRA, YSYEKL. This CDR3 spans 14 amino acids. The CDR3 region is CASSQESGTYEQYV. In DNA, the CDR3 is TGCGCCAGCAGCCAAGAGTCAGGGACCTACGAGCAGTACGTC.